The clone carrying this T cell receptor (beta chain) turned up a few times. Its antigen is as yet unknown. In TCRdb, the reads were re-called with MiXCR into one record per CDR3 protein. Among about 770,000 distinct CDR3 sequences listed, about 27% were seen once. Germline lookup yields CDR1 LGHNT and CDR2 FRNRAP. V lost 6 bases and J lost 6, with 9 bases in between. The CDR3 runs to 12 residues. The data belong to a study of T cell repertoires in cytomegalovirus infection. Study-level information: Epitope selection comprised recently identified HLA-C-restricted CMV epitopes and well-studied HLA-B-restricted CMV epitopes. CMV infection and matching HLA type were both indicated by public TCR beta signatures.

Study-wide findings and caveats: Ex vivo, HLA-C-restricted CMV-specific TCR beta clonotypes prevailed over the rest of the response. CMV carriers having the relevant HLA were flagged by cumulative public TCR beta family frequency.

The rearrangement uses TRBV12-5 and TRBJ2-1; D gene ambiguous. The origin of this receptor is a human donor in good health (CMV status not recorded). Some clones in this sample may be carry-over from other donors' samples. The source was cultured CD8+ T cells from PBMCs, collected from culture after CMV antigen stimulation. DNA for the CDR3: TGTGCTAGTGGGCCTGAGAGCAATGAGCAGTTCTTC. This translates into CASGPESNEQFF.